This T cell receptor beta chain was captured in a study of beta chain features in type 1 diabetes. Across the whole study: All samples combined gave 107,917,701 sorted cells for examination.

Study-wide findings and caveats: Sequencing of cDNA might inflate the share of cells that strongly express TCR. Moderate yet significant TCRB CDR3 shortening was seen in Type 1 diabetes patients in all four CD4+ subsets. TCRB repertoires of naive, central memory and Treg cells appeared more similar among patients than among healthy donors.

CDR1 is MNHNS and CDR2 is SASEGT in the germline V gene. This CDR3 region has 15 residues. V shed 1 base, J shed 2 bases, and the junction held 3 bases outside the gene matches. Expressed TCRB transcripts were sequenced after all isolated RNA was converted to cDNA. Clones were read by immunoSEQ multiplex PCR, and TCRdb kept only the in-frame ones, dropping some. The table records some 350,000 clones, approximately 13% of them present only once. As regards this clone: Its antigen is as yet unknown.

The sequencing sample was made of naive CD4+ T cells from blood. V is TRBV6-1 and J is TRBJ2-3; 7 nucleotides align to TRBD1. This TCR came from a woman younger than 35 with type 1 diabetes. CDR3 residues: CASSEVGTATDTQYF. The CDR3, as DNA: TGTGCCAGCAGTGAAGTTGGGACAGCCACAGATACGCAGTATTTT.